The TCR beta chain described here comes from a study of early T cells in non-severe SARS-CoV-2 infection. MiXCR, applied by TCRdb to the 5' RACE reads, yields one record per CDR3 protein. The table records 45,000 to 70,000 distinct CDR3 sequences, approximately 6% of them present only once. This clonotype showed up many times. V was clipped by 0 bases and J by 10 bases, with 15 bases between them. The germline CDR1 and CDR2 sequences are LGHNA and YSLEER. CDR3 size: 15 residues. The V call is TRBV4-3, the J call TRBJ1-4; D is perhaps TRBD1 (6 bases). The receptor's source is an adult who was a healthcare worker with PCR-confirmed SARS-CoV-2 infection or an uninfected control (not recorded which). The sequenced sample consisted of whole blood. The CDR3: CASSQDQHREGKLFF. In nucleotides, the CDR3 is TGCGCCAGCAGCCAAGATCAGCACAGGGAGGGAAAACTGTTTTTT.